The subject of this entry is one T cell receptor (beta chain). Its antigen remains unidentified. The sample is drawn from a study of CXCR3-negative and CXCR3-positive naive CD8 T cells. Germline CDR1 is LGHNA and CDR2 is YNFKEQ. The CDR3 consists of 16 residues. Study-wide results and caveats: Naive subsets were similarly diverse, while memory CD8+ repertoires were much less diverse.

All CD8+ T cell subsets were sorted in triplicate at hundreds of thousands of cells each. A CD45RO-CCR7+CD27+CD95- phenotype identified naive CD8+ T cells. TRB cDNA libraries were made by UMI-labeled 5' RACE. Following a re-call of the 5' RACE reads, TCRdb has one entry per CDR3 protein and lacks DNA. This sample's table has tens of thousands of distinct CDR3 sequences. The specimen sequenced was naive CXCR3- CD8+ T cells from blood. Stated subset: CD45RO-CCR7+CD27+CD95- naive CD8+ T cells lacking CXCR3 (TNR3-). This receptor was obtained from a human donor in good health. Some clones in this sample may be carry-over from other donors' samples. The rearrangement links TRBV4-2 to TRBJ1-1; there is no DNA to check the TCRdb D call of TRBD1. CDR3 sequence: CASSQALDRGRTEAFF.